This T cell receptor (beta chain) was retrieved from a study of blood T cell repertoires in COVID-19. Clones were sequenced by immunoSEQ multiplex PCR, and TCRdb holds only the in-frame ones, with some missing. Of more than 85,000 clones in the sample, around 82% were seen once. The V end was cut by 10 bases, the J end by 4 bases, with 8 bases between. The CDR3 loop spans 11 amino acids. Looked up from germline, CDR1 is KGHDR and CDR2 is SFDVKD. This clone was counted once. Sequenced: peripheral blood. The chain couples TRBV24-1 to TRBJ2-3; D unresolved. The TCR sequence derives from a woman in her forties or fifties with acute or convalescent COVID-19. The CDR3, as DNA: TGTGCCACATCGTCCGCAGATACGCAGTATTTT. This encodes CATSSADTQYF.